The 19 T cell receptor beta chains listed next were all sequenced from one sample in a study of blood T cell repertoires in COVID-19. TCRdb's copy holds only in-frame clones and misses some; the assay was immunoSEQ multiplex PCR. The data hold around 42,000 clones, with around 90% observed a single time. Sequencing input: peripheral blood. These receptor sequences come from a man in his forties or fifties with active COVID-19.

This chain links TRBV29-1 with TRBJ2-1; the match to TRBD1 covers 10 bases. The CDR3 runs to 13 residues. With V trimmed by 6 bases and J by 6 bases, 5 bases remained unmatched. Germline CDR1 is SQVTM and CDR2 is ANQGSEA. The CDR3 DNA sequence: TGCAGCGTCCCGGGACAGGGGACCAATGAGCAGTTCTTC. Encoded protein: CSVPGQGTNEQFF.

The J gene is TRBJ1-5, the V gene TRBV18; D gene uncertain. The V gene's germline CDR1 is KGHSH and CDR2 LQKENI. Trimming took 3 bases from V and 3 from J, leaving 9 bases between them. This CDR3 spans 14 amino acids. The CDR3 reads CASSPGQVNQPQHF. The CDR3 DNA reads TGTGCCAGCTCACCTGGGCAGGTCAATCAGCCCCAGCATTTT.

The rearrangement joins TRBV19 to TRBJ2-7; 8 bases agree with TRBD2. The CDR3 sequence is 15 residues long. The germline CDR1 and CDR2 sequences are LNHDA and SQIVND (reference sequence). J gave up 0 bases and V 4 bases, and 5 bases lay outside the gene matches. The CDR3 DNA reads as TGTGCCAGTAGTACACTAGCGGCACTCTCCTACGAGCAGTACTTC. As protein: CASSTLAALSYEQYF.

The chain has TRBV19 and TRBJ2-7; a weak D match, TRBD1 (5 bases). The germline gives CDR1 LNHDA, CDR2 SQIVND (reference sequence). V was cut by 5 bases and J by 4 bases, with 9 bases left in between. The CDR3 extends over 12 amino acids. CDR3: CASSSNRYEQYF. CDR3 DNA sequence: TGTGCCAGTAGTTCAAACAGGTACGAGCAGTACTTC.

J is TRBJ1-5 and V is TRBV12-5; D is possibly TRBD1 (5 bases). CDR3 length: 21 residues. V lost 4 bases to trimming and J lost 0 bases, with 28 bases between them. Per germline, CDR1 LGHNT and CDR2 FRNRAP. For the CDR3, the DNA is TGTGCTAGTGGTTCTCCCAGATCCGTGGGACTGATGGGGAATAGCAATCAGCCCCAGCATTTT. As protein: CASGSPRSVGLMGNSNQPQHF.

The V call is TRBV28, the J call TRBJ2-6; TRBD2 matches 13 bases. The CDR3 covers 19 residues. Germline V CDR1 and CDR2: MDHEN, SYDVKM. Losses at the gene ends were 3 bases for V and 2 bases for J; bases not matched to a gene: 7. The CDR3 region is CASSLGGLAGFTGANVLTF. Written as DNA, the CDR3 is TGTGCCAGCAGTTTGGGGGGACTAGCGGGGTTCACTGGGGCCAACGTCCTGACTTTC.

The chain uses TRBV3-1 (or the pseudogene TRBV3-2) and TRBJ1-4; D is perhaps TRBD1 (5 bases). CDR3 length: 16 residues. Germline lookup yields CDR1 LGHDT and CDR2 YNNKEL (reference sequence). V was cut by 2 bases and J by 5 bases, with 15 bases left in between. The CDR3 DNA follows: TGTGCCAGCAGCCAATTACCAGCAGGGCTGAATGAAAAACTGTTTTTT. Translated, it gives CASSQLPAGLNEKLFF.

This clone was found a few times. This rearrangement joins TRBV3-1 (or the pseudogene TRBV3-2) to TRBJ1-2; D gene unclear. CDR3 length: 12 amino acids. Trimming removed 3 bases at V and 8 bases at J, with 10 bases between. The germline V gene encodes CDR1 LGHDT and CDR2 YNNKEL (reference sequence). CDR3 protein: CASSHTTGGYTF. The CDR3 region has the DNA TGTGCCAGCAGCCACACAACGGGGGGCTACACCTTC.

In this sample, this clone turned up once. V is TRBV19 and J is TRBJ1-6; the match to TRBD1 covers 10 bases. The CDR3 has 20 residues. V shed 5 bases and J 6 bases; nucleotides not matched to a gene: 19. The germline CDR1 and CDR2 sequences are LNHDA and SQIVND (reference sequence). CDR3 sequence: CASSDRDRGRTLSSNSPLHF. The CDR3 bases are TGTGCCAGTAGTGACCGGGACAGGGGACGAACGTTGAGTTCTAATTCACCCCTCCACTTT.

This clone is a singleton in its sample. The V gene is TRBV28, the J gene TRBJ1-5; 9 bases align to TRBD1. Germline V gene lookup returns CDR1 MDHEN and CDR2 SYDVKM. After removal of 5 bases from V and 5 bases from J, the junction contained 16 bases not matched to a gene. The CDR3 totals 18 residues. The DNA for the CDR3 is TGTGCCAGCAGTCAGGGACAGGGCCTAGGGTCCTCGGATCAGCCCCAGCATTTT. It specifies CASSQGQGLGSSDQPQHF.

V gene TRBV6-5 combines with J gene TRBJ2-2; tentative D call: TRBD2 (6 bases). Trimming cost V 8 bases and J 5 bases, with 12 bases left between them. The CDR3 consists of 13 residues. Per the germline V gene, CDR1 is MNHEY and CDR2 is SVGAGI. CDR3 sequence (DNA): TGTGCCAGCGGGAGGAAAGGAACCGGGGAGCTGTTTTTT. As protein: CASGRKGTGELFF.

The genes are TRBV7-3 and TRBJ2-3; 7 bases map to TRBD1. The germline CDR1 and CDR2 sequences are SGHTA and FQGTGA. With V trimmed by 5 bases and J by 2 bases, 7 bases remained unmatched. CDR3 length equals 15 residues. CDR3 in DNA: TGTGCCAGCAGCCGCCGGGACAGAGACACAGATACGCAGTATTTT. Translating it yields CASSRRDRDTDTQYF.

This chain joins TRBV6-2 or TRBV6-3 and TRBJ1-1; 8 nucleotides agree with TRBD1. CDR3 length: 14 amino acids. Per the germline V gene, CDR1 is MNHEY and CDR2 is SVGEGT. Trimming removed 5 bases from V and 3 bases from J; junction bases left unmatched: 5. CDR3: CASSRTGYYTEAFF. CDR3 in DNA: TGTGCCAGCAGTCGGACAGGGTACTACACTGAAGCTTTCTTT.

V is TRBV11-2 and J is TRBJ1-1; D may be TRBD1 (6 bases). The CDR3 is 15 residues long. The germline V and J ends were trimmed by 5 bases and 1 base, with 14 bases remaining between them. CDR1 is SGHAT and CDR2 is FQNNGV in the germline V gene. For the CDR3, the DNA is TGTGCCAGCAGCAAGGTACAGGGCGGGAACACTGAAGCTTTCTTT. It codes for CASSKVQGGNTEAFF. Full variable domain (outside the CDR3, taken from reference TRBV11-2 and TRBJ1-1): EAGVAQSPRYKIIEKRQSVAFWCNPISGHATLYWYQQILGQGPKLLIQFQNNGVVDDSQLPKDRFSAERLKGVDSTLKIQPAKLEDSAVYLCASSKVQGGNTEAFFGQGTRLTVV.

The rearrangement joins TRBV7-2 to TRBJ2-2; a possible D gene is TRBD1 (5 bases). This CDR3 is 15 amino acids long. In germline, CDR1 is SGHTA, CDR2 FQGNSA. Trimming removed 5 bases at V and 5 bases at J, with 15 bases between. This chain's CDR3 is CASSLSGNPTGELFF. CDR3 nucleotides: TGTGCCAGCAGCCTATCAGGGAACCCAACCGGGGAGCTGTTTTTT.

With respect to this clone: At the DNA level, this CDR3 is encoded by other sequences in the same sample as well. This CDR3 reads CASSLTASYEQYF. CDR3 DNA: TGTGCCAGCAGTTTAACAGCCTCCTACGAGCAGTACTTC. The chain has TRBV12-3 or TRBV12-4 and TRBJ2-7; D remains unclear. This CDR3 is built from 13 residues. Between the trimmed V and J ends, which lost 2 bases and 0 bases, there was a span of 5 bases.

The V call is TRBV5-1, the J call TRBJ1-1, with 11 nucleotides matching TRBD1. Trimming removed 2 bases from V and 1 base from J; junction bases left unmatched: 4. The germline CDR1 and CDR2 sequences are SGHRS and YFSETQ. The CDR3 spans 16 residues. The CDR3 sequence is CASSLGQGASNTEAFF. The CDR3 nucleotides read TGCGCCAGCAGCTTAGGACAGGGGGCGTCGAACACTGAAGCTTTCTTT. Full variable domain (rest looked up from reference TRBV5-1 and TRBJ1-1): KAGVTQTPRYLIKTRGQQVTLSCSPISGHRSVSWYQQTPGQGLQFLFEYFSETQRNKGNFPGRFSGRQFSNSRSEMNVSTLELGDSALYLCASSLGQGASNTEAFFGQGTRLTVV.

V and J are TRBV5-4 and TRBJ2-3; weak D call: TRBD2 (7 bases). Germline values: CDR1 SGHNT, CDR2 YYREEE (reference sequence). V was pared by 0 bases and J by 8 bases, with 19 bases between. The CDR3 sequence is 16 residues long. CDR3 residues: CASSLAGGGPKATQYF. The CDR3 nucleotides read TGTGCCAGCAGCTTGGCCGGCGGGGGCCCGAAGGCTACGCAGTATTTT.

The J gene is TRBJ2-3, the V gene TRBV7-2; the D gene is possibly TRBD2 (6 bases). V gave up 1 base and J gave up 3 bases, with 11 bases separating them. The CDR3 length is 15 residues. The germline V gene encodes CDR1 SGHTA and CDR2 FQGNSA. DNA for the CDR3: TGTGCCAGCAGCTTAGAGGTGGCGGGGACAGATACGCAGTATTTT. Translated: CASSLEVAGTDTQYF. Full variable domain (remainder filled in from reference TRBV7-2 and TRBJ2-3): GAGVSQSPSNKVTEKGKDVELRCDPISGHTALYWYRQSLGQGLEFLIYFQGNSAPDKSGLPSDRFSAERTGGSVSTLTIQRTQQEDSAVYLCASSLEVAGTDTQYFGPGTRLTVL.